This T cell receptor (beta chain) was identified in a study of cytomegalovirus exposure and HLA in healthy donors (dated by TCRdb to 2015 to 2018). Concerning the study at large: The 550 to 750 repertoires of the first cohort and the 120 validation repertoires were produced on the same platform, according to a later analysis. The study aimed to test whether cataloging public T cell receptors could reveal signatures of past pathogen exposure. Besides the first cohort of roughly 700 subjects, a separate validation cohort made up of 90 to 150 different subjects was used. High-throughput TCR immunosequencing, statistical association of individual TCRs with disease status, and machine learning were combined to predict cytomegalovirus infection status.

The trim is 4 bases for V and 0 bases for J, with a gap of 15 bases between the germline ends. CDR1 and CDR2 were assigned from the germline V gene as MNHNS and SASEGT. Counted from cysteine to phenylalanine, this CDR3 has 16 amino acids. The kept DNA is CDR3 alone, 48 bases in frame from the first base. Points the paper makes about the study in general: A later analysis had no HLA typing for the validation cohort, so co-occurrence there was scored across all 120 or so repertoires. The authors suggested that the approach could potentially be generalized to other disease states and immunological phenotypes. Most TCR sequences were seen in very few donors, while some public TCRs were found in many individuals. In a later analysis, TCRs clustered in the first cohort were found to also tend to co-occur in the 130 or so validation repertoires, with 85% to 95% of cluster scores above 0. The study gave a list of under 200 TCR beta chains associated with cytomegalovirus. Cytomegalovirus status was reported to be diagnosed by the classifier with high specificity and sensitivity in both the original and validation cohorts. In vitro tests confirmed that a few of the cytomegalovirus-associated TCR beta chains recognize cytomegalovirus antigens.

As for this clone: The antigen this receptor binds is unknown. Qualities for individual bases were not recorded, and no much larger clone is one base off.

The donors were included in the validation cohort of 120 subjects, a group kept apart from the approximately 690-subject first cohort. Library preparation used the immunoSEQ multiplex PCR assay. For the original study's pipeline: A statistical classification framework was built for diagnosing cytomegalovirus status from the catalog of TCR beta chain sequences. TCRdb took this table from immuneACCESS and kept in-frame rearrangements with V and J called. Such tables lack part of the clones; where checked against another copy, unresolved V genes explain under half of the gap, and the rest is unexplained. The D gene and trimming were derived from the DNA, and the V and J assignments and clone size from that table. The sample includes 89,000 or so clones, with roughly 92% observed a single time. The ten top clones hold 1% to 1.4% of the sample.

The chain is made from TRBV6-1 and TRBJ1-1; the D gene identity is not certain. The source of this sequence is a woman in her 30s in good health and CMV-seropositive. Material for sequencing was PBMCs. The sequenced DNA is TGTGCCAGCAGTGCGGGTTCCACTTTTATGAACACTGAAGCTTTCTTT. Its translation reads: CASSAGSTFMNTEAFF.